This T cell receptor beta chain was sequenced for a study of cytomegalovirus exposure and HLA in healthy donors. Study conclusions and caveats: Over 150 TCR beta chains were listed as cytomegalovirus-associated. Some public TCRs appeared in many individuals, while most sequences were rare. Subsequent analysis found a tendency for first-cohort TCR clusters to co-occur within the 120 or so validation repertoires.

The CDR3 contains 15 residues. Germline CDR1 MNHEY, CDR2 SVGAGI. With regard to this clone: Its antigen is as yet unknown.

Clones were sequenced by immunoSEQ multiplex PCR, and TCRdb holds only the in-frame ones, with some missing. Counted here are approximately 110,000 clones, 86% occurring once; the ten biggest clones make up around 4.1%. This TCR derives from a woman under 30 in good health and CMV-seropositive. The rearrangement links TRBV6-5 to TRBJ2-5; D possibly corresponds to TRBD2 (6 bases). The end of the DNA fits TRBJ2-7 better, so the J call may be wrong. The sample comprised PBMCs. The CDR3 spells CASSYSGGIGYEQYF. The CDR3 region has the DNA TGTGCCAGCAGTTACTCGGGGGGAATTGGTTACGAGCAGTACTTC.